This T cell receptor beta chain was recovered during a study of T cells expressing NK-cell markers. Findings of the study overall: Among CD8+ T cells from five or six donors, dominant NKG2C+ clonotypes accounted for 1.0-7.0%.

As the method of synthesis, 5'RACE template switching with UMIs yielded TCR beta cDNA. TCRdb reanalyzed the 5' RACE reads, giving one entry per CDR3 protein sequence and no DNA. In total, the table holds 250,000 or so distinct CDR3 sequences. Points on this clonotype: Its antigen is as yet unknown.

CDR3 length equals 16 residues. This clonotype was sampled from a woman between 18 and 70 years old in good health. The chain couples TRBV12-3 or TRBV12-4 to TRBJ2-1; the D call from TCRdb, TRBD1, cannot be confirmed without DNA. Specimen: blood T cells: a sorted CD56 or NKG2C T cell subset, CD4+ or CD8+ T cells, or bulk PBMC T cells (not recorded which). The CDR3 here is CASSTHRQNFYNEQFF.